Listed below are T cell receptor beta chains from one sample, sequenced in a study of human T cells and chemical hapten exposure. TCRdb called the RACE reads again in MiXCR, with one record for every CDR3 protein. The sample lists about 82,000 distinct CDR3 sequences; 13% were seen once. The sample consisted of whole blood, taken in connection with sensitization to the hapten diphenylcyclopropenone (DPC). The receptors derive from a woman between 45 and 60 years old with alopecia areata. Some clones in this sample may be carry-over from other donors' samples. The CDR3 runs from the conserved cysteine through the conserved F or W. Each record gives: V gene, J gene, CDR3 length, D gene, CDR3 protein. A D gene is named only where the DNA matches it firmly.

TRBV3-1	TRBJ2-3	17	TRBD2	CASSQRSGMGDTDTQYF
TRBV18	TRBJ2-5	15	.	CASSPQGPTGETQYF
TRBV6-5	TRBJ1-1	14	.	CASSHRDMNTEAFF
TRBV2	TRBJ1-1	14	.	CASSEAGGRTEAFF
TRBV6-2/TRBV6-3	TRBJ1-5	15	TRBD1	CASSYFPDRYQPQHF
TRBV1	TRBJ2-7	10	.	CTRATEEQYF
TRBV5-8	TRBJ1-1	16	TRBD1	CASSSGDRGLITEAFF
TRBV29-1	TRBJ1-2	13	.	CSVVERATYGYTF
TRBV7-2	TRBJ2-3	16	TRBD2	CASSLQASGSSDTQYF
TRBV29-1	TRBJ2-7	12	.	CSGTLQGNEQYF
TRBV28	TRBJ2-7	11	.	CASSLRYEQYF
TRBV7-8	TRBJ2-3	15	.	CASSFPPRLVDTQYF
TRBV28	TRBJ2-7	16	TRBD1	CASRWGRTGLLYEQYF
TRBV5-1	TRBJ2-2	14	.	CASSLDINTGELFF
TRBV12-3/TRBV12-4	TRBJ1-3	14	.	CASKPGQPGNTIYF
TRBV12-3/TRBV12-4	TRBJ1-2	13	.	CASSLLTDGGYTF
TRBV7-2	TRBJ2-7	15	.	CASSLGPVLAYEQYF
TRBV5-1	TRBJ2-7	16	TRBD1	CASSLGGQVGRYEQYF
TRBV20-1	TRBJ1-3	13	.	CSATQGAGNTIYF
TRBV11-2	TRBJ2-4	17	TRBD2	CASSSVGGGPTKNIQYF
TRBV6-1	TRBJ1-6	16	.	CASLVGGAYYNSPLHF
TRBV11-2	TRBJ1-2	16	TRBD1	CASSHTGTGVNYGYTF
TRBV7-9	TRBJ2-1	15	TRBD2	CASSAGLVQLWSQFF
TRBV7-6	TRBJ2-1	17	.	CASSLVIQRATYNEQFF
TRBV20-1	TRBJ2-5	15	.	CSARDPTEYQETQYF
TRBV18	TRBJ2-3	11	.	CASSPSDTQYF
TRBV5-4	TRBJ2-7	14	TRBD2	CASSRTSGTYEQYF
TRBV10-3	TRBJ2-4	18	TRBD2	CAISESGAGGPQKGIQYF
TRBV20-1	TRBJ2-7	16	TRBD2	CSARDRSGMGSYEQYF
TRBV20-1	TRBJ2-3	15	.	CSASATTGLTDTQYF
TRBV7-2	TRBJ2-7	14	.	CASSPRPGKYEQYF
TRBV3-1	TRBJ1-1	16	.	CASSQPLGRINTEAFF
TRBV28	TRBJ1-2	13	TRBD1	CASRGQGLYGYTF
TRBV6-1	TRBJ2-7	16	.	CASSEYQTRGDYEQYF
TRBV11-2	TRBJ2-1	13	.	CASSPGRYNEQFF
TRBV5-8	TRBJ2-7	14	TRBD1	CASSPGQEYYEQYF
TRBV4-1	TRBJ1-5	13	.	CASSGTPDQPQHF
TRBV6-5	TRBJ2-5	15	.	CASSLGRGPQETQYF
TRBV5-1	TRBJ2-7	14	TRBD1	CASSETGDSYEQYF
TRBV11-2	TRBJ2-1	15	TRBD2	CASSTGTINYNEQFF
TRBV7-2	TRBJ2-1	14	.	CASSSEPGYTERFF
TRBV29-1	TRBJ1-1	13	.	CSVDLTLSSEAFF
TRBV19	TRBJ1-2	13	.	CASSMGVDYGYTF
TRBV20-1	TRBJ2-3	17	TRBD1	CSARDPWGQGAGDTQYF
TRBV18	TRBJ1-4	13	.	CASSPVGDEKLFF
TRBV29-1	TRBJ2-1	13	TRBD1	CSHGQGSYNEQFF
TRBV7-2	TRBJ1-2	16	TRBD1	CASSLAGTGLNYGYTF
TRBV21-1	TRBJ2-1	20	.	CASSKTQGLGTYSSYNEQFF
TRBV11-1	TRBJ2-5	13	.	CASSSEISETQYF
TRBV10-3	TRBJ1-2	13	.	CAISETLNYGYTF
TRBV25-1	TRBJ2-3	16	TRBD1	CASSGAGTGRPDTQYF
TRBV20-1	TRBJ2-7	14	TRBD2	CSATGLGSVYEQYF
TRBV5-5	TRBJ1-1	14	.	CASSLDGLRTEAFF
TRBV20-1	TRBJ2-3	15	TRBD1	CSAKLGQGATDTQYF
TRBV20-1	TRBJ2-1	16	TRBD2	CSASDELAGNHNEQFF
TRBV29-1	TRBJ2-7	14	.	CSVEGASTRGEQYF
TRBV12-3/TRBV12-4	TRBJ1-2	15	.	CASSLSGGAAMVHTF
TRBV6-6	TRBJ1-1	15	.	CASSYFEELRTEAFF
TRBV2	TRBJ2-1	14	.	CASSELRAYNEQFF